What follows are 32 T cell receptor beta chains derived from one specimen sequenced in a study of CD8+ T cells in alopecia areata (dated by TCRdb to the late 2010s). Libraries came from the immunoSEQ multiplex PCR assay. For TCR sequencing, RNA was extracted from every sample and reverse transcribed into cDNA to serve as template. TCRdb retrieved this table from immuneACCESS and kept in-frame rearrangements only. Not all clones are present; in checked studies, unresolved V genes account for under half, and no reason is known for the remainder. The table for this sample lists 200,000 to 250,000 clones; more than 45% of them were counted only once. 0.45% of the sample lies in the top ten. Reading the label with the study, this specimen's time point is: baseline before oral tofacitinib. The material sequenced was CD4+ T cells sorted from blood, taken at week 0. These receptor sequences come from a human donor with alopecia areata.

This chain connects TRBV2 to TRBJ2-3; 7 nucleotides agree with TRBD2. The CDR3 has 15 amino acids. The germline V gene has CDR1 SNHLY and CDR2 FYNNEI. J was trimmed by 1 base and V by 8 bases; bases with no gene match: 9. CDR3 residues: CASHPSGRGTDTQYF. The CDR3 nucleotides are TGTGCCAGCCACCCTAGCGGACGAGGCACAGATACGCAGTATTTT. Full variable domain (rest looked up from reference TRBV2 and TRBJ2-3): EPEVTQTPSHQVTQMGQEVILRCVPISNHLYFYWYRQILGQKVEFLVSFYNNEISEKSEIFDDQFSVERPDGSNFTLKIRSTKLEDSAMYFCASHPSGRGTDTQYFGPGTRLTVL.

The chain joins TRBV29-1 to TRBJ2-3; 7 bases match TRBD1. The germline V gene encodes CDR1 SQVTM and CDR2 ANQGSEA. This CDR3 spans 13 amino acids. Losses at the gene ends were 8 bases for V and 1 base for J; bases not matched to a gene: 6. The CDR3: CSLSQGGTDTQYF. CDR3 bases: TGCAGCCTATCCCAGGGGGGCACAGATACGCAGTATTTT.

The chain recombines TRBV4-1 with TRBJ2-2, with a weak D call TRBD2 (6 bases). V was cut by 0 bases and J by 4 bases, with 15 bases left in between. CDR1 is MGHRA and CDR2 is YSYEKL in the germline V gene. CDR3 length: 17 amino acids. The CDR3 nucleotides read TGCGCCAGCAGCCAAGAAAGGCGTCTAGCGACCACCGGGGAGCTGTTTTTT. This gives the protein CASSQERRLATTGELFF.

The chain uses TRBV27 and TRBJ2-7; 8 bases match TRBD2. The CDR3 spans 14 residues. CDR1 is MNHEY and CDR2 is SMNVEV in the germline V gene (reference sequence). Unmatched junction bases numbered 8, after V lost 10 bases and J lost 0 bases. For the CDR3, the DNA is TGTGCCACGGGGGGGGCAGGAAGCTCCTACGAGCAGTACTTC. Amino acids: CATGGAGSSYEQYF.

This rearrangement joins TRBV29-1 to TRBJ2-4; D possibly uses TRBD1 or TRBD2 (5 bases each). CDR1 is SQVTM, CDR2 ANQGSEA, per germline. The CDR3 sequence is 13 residues long. Trimming removed 7 bases at V and 2 bases at J, with 12 bases between. For the CDR3, the DNA is TGCAGCGCCGTCGGGGCCCCCAAAAACATTCAGTACTTC. This codes for CSAVGAPKNIQYF. Full variable domain (rest looked up from reference TRBV29-1 and TRBJ2-4): SAVISQKPSRDICQRGTSLTIQCQVDSQVTMMFWYRQQPGQSLTLIATANQGSEATYESGFVIDKFPISRPNLTFSTLTVSNMSPEDSSIYLCSAVGAPKNIQYFGAGTRLSVL.

The V gene is TRBV5-4, the J gene TRBJ2-4; no clear D gene. Germline V gene data show CDR1 as SGHNT and CDR2 as YYREEE (reference sequence). The CDR3 runs to 14 residues. Trimming removed 3 bases from V and 2 bases from J, with 9 bases in between. CDR3 coding DNA: TGTGCCAGCAGCTCCCAGGTGACCAAAAACATTCAGTACTTC. Amino acid sequence: CASSSQVTKNIQYF.

The sample holds a few counts of this clone. V gene TRBV29-1 combines with J gene TRBJ2-1; perhaps TRBD2 as D (6 bases). V lost 5 bases and J 1 base, leaving 15 bases between the germline ends. Germline V lookup: CDR1 SQVTM, CDR2 ANQGSEA. The CDR3 sequence is 15 residues long. For the CDR3, the DNA is TGCAGCGTTCTCCCCCGGAGGGTATCCTACAATGAGCAGTTCTTC. It encodes CSVLPRRVSYNEQFF.

The rearrangement uses TRBV27 and TRBJ2-2, with D unclear. V shed 4 bases and J shed 8 bases, with 11 bases lying between them. This CDR3 is 13 amino acids long. The germline V gene has CDR1 MNHEY and CDR2 SMNVEV (reference sequence). CDR3 loop: CASSSFQRGELFF. In DNA, the CDR3 is TGTGCCAGCAGTTCGTTCCAAAGAGGGGAGCTGTTTTTT.

V and J are TRBV7-9 and TRBJ2-1; perhaps D is TRBD1 or TRBD2 (5 bases each). Germline CDR1 is SEHNR and CDR2 is FQNEAQ (reference sequence). The CDR3 runs 15 residues. Trimming left V 5 bases short and J 8 bases short, with 19 bases between. DNA of the CDR3: TGTGCCAGCAGCGGTACCGGGACCTTAGGGGATGAGCAGTTCTTC. Its protein is CASSGTGTLGDEQFF.

J is TRBJ2-7 and V is TRBV7-9, with TRBD2 matching 13 bases. Germline CDR1 reads SEHNR; CDR2 reads FQNEAQ (reference sequence). There are 15 residues in the CDR3. J was trimmed by 6 bases and V by 7 bases; bases with no gene match: 9. The CDR3: CASNLGLAGAGEQYF. CDR3 coding DNA: TGTGCCAGCAACCTTGGACTAGCGGGAGCCGGCGAGCAGTACTTC.

This clone came up a few times. The chain couples TRBV7-9 to TRBJ1-1, with unresolved D. Germline-derived CDR1 and CDR2 are SEHNR and FQNEAQ (reference sequence). The CDR3 loop spans 13 amino acids. Trimming took off 5 bases at V and 3 bases at J, with 10 bases between the two ends. The DNA for the CDR3 is TGTGCCAGCAGCCTAGGACTCCACACTGAAGCTTTCTTT. Amino acids: CASSLGLHTEAFF.

The chain joins TRBV4-1 to TRBJ1-4; D is undetermined. Per germline, CDR1 MGHRA and CDR2 YSYEKL. Trimming stripped 5 bases from V and 11 bases from J, with 9 bases between. CDR3 size: 11 residues. In DNA form, the CDR3 reads TGCGCCAGCAGCATCGCCGGGAAACTGTTTTTT. Protein product: CASSIAGKLFF.

This chain's CDR3 is CASSADRPLNNEQFF. The DNA of the CDR3 is TGTGCCAGCAGCGCCGACAGACCACTTAACAATGAGCAGTTCTTC. This chain connects TRBV6-1 to TRBJ2-1, with D tentatively TRBD1 (5 bases). Germline V gene sequence: CDR1 MNHNS, CDR2 SASEGT. The CDR3 is 15 amino acids. V lost 6 bases to trimming and J lost 5 bases, with 17 bases between them.

The chain links TRBV9 to TRBJ1-2; D is undetermined. V was clipped by 0 bases and J by 7 bases, with 7 bases between them. This CDR3 spans 12 amino acids. The germline gives CDR1 SGDLS, CDR2 YYNGEE. CDR3 region: CASSVVRGGYTF. The CDR3, as DNA: TGTGCCAGCAGCGTAGTACGCGGTGGCTACACCTTC.

The chain joins TRBV30 to TRBJ1-1, with D hard to call. CDR3 length: 14 amino acids. The V end lost 4 bases, the J end lost 0 bases, and 12 bases lay between the germline ends. In germline, CDR1 is GTSNPN, CDR2 SVGIG (reference sequence). As DNA, the CDR3 is TGTGCCTGGATTCCTTCCAGGATGAACACTGAAGCTTTCTTT. Translated: CAWIPSRMNTEAFF.

This clone was counted only a few times. The V gene is TRBV29-1, the J gene TRBJ2-3; 9 positions agree with TRBD2. The germline V gene has CDR1 SQVTM and CDR2 ANQGSEA. CDR3 length: 14 amino acids. J lost 5 bases, V lost 5 bases, and 8 bases had no gene match. This CDR3 reads CSVRGTSTGDTQYF. The CDR3 DNA sequence: TGCAGCGTTAGGGGGACTAGCACTGGAGATACGCAGTATTTT.

DNA of the CDR3: TGTGCCAGCAGCGCCCGACAGGGAATAACAGAGACCCAGTACTTC. The encoded protein is CASSARQGITETQYF. The J gene is TRBJ2-5, the V gene TRBV9, with 7 nucleotides matching TRBD1. This CDR3 has 15 residues. Germline assignment: CDR1 SGDLS and CDR2 YYNGEE. J lost 4 bases, V lost 3 bases, and 9 bases had no gene match.

The chain uses TRBV2 and TRBJ1-2; D is unresolved. V lost 6 bases, J lost 2 bases, and 1 base lay in between. Germline V gene data show CDR1 as SNHLY and CDR2 as FYNNEI. The CDR3 totals 10 residues. CDR3 in DNA: TGTGCCAGCAGAAACTATGGCTACACCTTC. Its translation: CASRNYGYTF.

Only one count was recorded for this clone. The gene calls are TRBV2 and TRBJ2-1, with TRBD2 matching over 10 bases. The CDR3 spans 15 residues. V gave up 3 bases and J gave up 8 bases; unmatched junction bases: 7. Germline V gene data show CDR1 as SNHLY and CDR2 as FYNNEI. In nucleotides, the CDR3 is TGTGCCAGCAGTGAGGATGTGCTAGCGGGAGATGAGCAGTTCTTC. Protein: CASSEDVLAGDEQFF.

The chain has TRBV7-3 and TRBJ2-5, with 8 bases aligning to TRBD1. Germline V gene data show CDR1 as SGHTA and CDR2 as FQGTGA. This CDR3 spans 13 amino acids. Germline trimming cut 5 bases from V and 4 bases from J; bases unmatched to any gene: 3. CDR3 nucleotides: TGTGCCAGCAGCGACGGACAGGGAGAGACCCAGTACTTC. Translated: CASSDGQGETQYF.

The CDR3 nucleotides read TGTGCCAGCAGCGTACTCCGGACAGATACGCAGTATTTT. Its protein product is CASSVLRTDTQYF. The genes are TRBV9 and TRBJ2-3, with D uncertain. V was pared by 1 base and J by 3 bases, with 6 bases between. The CDR3 covers 13 residues. The germline V gene encodes CDR1 SGDLS and CDR2 YYNGEE. The full variable domain, with the rest looked up from reference TRBV9 and TRBJ2-3, is DSGVTQTPKHLITATGQRVTLRCSPRSGDLSVYWYQQSLDQGLQFLIQYYNGEERAKGNILERFSAQQFPDLHSELNLSSLELGDSALYFCASSVLRTDTQYFGPGTRLTVL.

This clone has only a few counts. Other DNA sequences within the sample encode an identical CDR3. J is TRBJ1-5 and V is TRBV30; tentative D call: TRBD1 (5 bases). The length of the CDR3 is 13 residues. Germline V lookup: CDR1 GTSNPN, CDR2 SVGIG (reference sequence). V lost 2 bases and J 5 bases, leaving 10 bases between the germline ends. This chain's CDR3 is CAWSRGRDQPQHF. Written as DNA, the CDR3 is TGTGCCTGGAGTAGGGGACGGGATCAGCCCCAGCATTTT.

The genes are TRBV27 and TRBJ2-1; tentatively, D is TRBD2 (5 bases). This CDR3 is built from 16 residues. Germline CDR1 MNHEY, CDR2 SMNVEV (reference sequence). V lost 4 bases to trimming and J lost 1 base, with 14 bases between them. This chain's CDR3 is CASSSSFTRSYNEQFF. CDR3 nucleotides: TGTGCCAGCAGTTCGTCCTTTACTAGGTCCTACAATGAGCAGTTCTTC.

This chain uses TRBV29-1 with TRBJ1-1; TRBD1 might be the D (6 bases). Per germline, CDR1 SQVTM and CDR2 ANQGSEA. Trimming cost V 8 bases and J 5 bases, with 15 bases left between them. The CDR3 spans 12 residues. As DNA, the CDR3 is TGCAGCTATCTGGGGGCTCGGACTGAAGCTTTCTTT. Amino acid sequence: CSYLGARTEAFF.

The chain links TRBV7-2 to TRBJ2-7; the D gene is possibly TRBD2 (5 bases). Germline assignment: CDR1 SGHTA and CDR2 FQGNSA. V was cut by 3 bases and J by 3 bases, with 18 bases left in between. The CDR3 consists of 16 residues. The CDR3 protein is CASSFSENRTGYEQYF. As DNA, the CDR3 is TGTGCCAGCAGCTTTAGCGAAAACCGGACTGGCTACGAGCAGTACTTC.

CDR3 bases: TGTGCCAGCAGTTACTTCAGGGGACACAATGAGCAGTTCTTC. It codes for CASSYFRGHNEQFF. The chain is built from TRBV6-5 and TRBJ2-1, with a tentative D call TRBD1 (6 bases). V lost 1 base and J 5 bases, leaving 9 bases between the germline ends. The length of the CDR3 is 14 residues. The germline V gene has CDR1 MNHEY and CDR2 SVGAGI.

The V gene is TRBV4-1, the J gene TRBJ2-5; 9 positions match TRBD1. This CDR3 comprises 16 residues. The germline V gene has CDR1 MGHRA and CDR2 YSYEKL. The trim removed 3 bases at V and 4 bases at J, leaving 9 bases unmatched. The CDR3, as DNA: TGCGCCAGCAGCCAGGGACAGGGCCTCCTTCGAGAGACCCAGTACTTC. This gives the protein CASSQGQGLLRETQYF.

The rearrangement links TRBV6-5 to TRBJ2-5; D assignment may be TRBD1 or TRBD2 (5 bases each). V lost 2 bases and J 4 bases, leaving 5 bases between the germline ends. The CDR3 is 12 residues long. Germline V lookup: CDR1 MNHEY, CDR2 SVGAGI. CDR3 in amino acids: CASSYGGETQYF. The CDR3 bases are TGTGCCAGCAGTTACGGGGGAGAGACCCAGTACTTC.

The chain carries TRBV30 and TRBJ2-7, with 8 nucleotides matching TRBD1. Germline CDR1 GTSNPN, CDR2 SVGIG (reference sequence). The CDR3 sequence is 13 residues long. J gave up 3 bases and V 5 bases, and 6 bases lay outside the gene matches. CDR3 loop: CAWARQGLYEQYF. The CDR3 DNA follows: TGTGCCTGGGCCCGACAGGGGCTCTACGAGCAGTACTTC.

J is TRBJ2-7 and V is TRBV11-1; TRBD1 agrees at 8 bases. V shed 5 bases, J shed 0 bases, and the junction held 6 bases outside the gene matches. In germline, CDR1 is SGHAT, CDR2 FQDESV (reference sequence). The CDR3 extends over 15 amino acids. In nucleotides, the CDR3 is TGTGCCAGCAGCCCAAGGACAGGGAGCTCCTACGAGCAGTACTTC. Its translation is CASSPRTGSSYEQYF.

This clone was observed once. V usage is TRBV30 and J usage is TRBJ1-2; a weak D match, TRBD1 (5 bases). CDR1 is GTSNPN, CDR2 SVGIG, per germline (reference sequence). This CDR3 contains 11 residues. The V gene lost 6 bases and the J gene lost 5 bases, with 10 bases spanning the gap. The DNA for the CDR3 is TGTGCCTGTCGACAGTCATATGGCTACACCTTC. Translation gives CACRQSYGYTF. Looking up the rest from reference TRBV30 and TRBJ1-2 gives the full variable domain: SQTIHQWPATLVQPVGSPLSLECTVEGTSNPNLYWYRQAAGRGLQLLFYSVGIGQISSEVPQNLSASRPQDRQFILSSKKLLLSDSGFYLCACRQSYGYTFGSGTRLTVV.

The chain combines TRBV30 with TRBJ2-6; weak D call: TRBD1 (5 bases). The ends were cut back, 3 bases at V and 0 bases at J, with 12 bases in the middle. Germline loops: CDR1 GTSNPN, CDR2 SVGIG (reference sequence). The CDR3 length is 16 residues. The CDR3, as DNA: TGTGCCTGGAGAAAAAGGGGCGCCTCTGGGGCCAACGTCCTGACTTTC. It codes for CAWRKRGASGANVLTF.